A selection of T cell receptor beta chains follows, all from one sample in a study of T cells expressing NK-cell markers. TCRdb re-called the 5' RACE reads and gives one entry per CDR3 protein, without DNA. The table for this sample gives around 260,000 distinct CDR3 sequences. Specimen: blood T cells: a sorted CD56 or NKG2C T cell subset, CD4+ or CD8+ T cells, or bulk PBMC T cells (not recorded which). Receptors originate from a woman aged 18-70 years in good health. The CDR3 runs from the conserved cysteine through the conserved F or W.

V	J	CDR3
TRBV5-6	TRBJ2-3	CASSFRGPRSDTQYF
TRBV30	TRBJ1-3	CARRDPGSGNTIYF
TRBV28	TRBJ2-2	CASSFGPGTGELFF
TRBV9	TRBJ2-3	CASSVGQGAYDTQYF
TRBV20-1	TRBJ2-6	CSAGYSGTGGSGANVLTF
TRBV18	TRBJ2-3	CASSPGQGGTDTQYF
TRBV6-1	TRBJ1-2	CASNGQGAGDYGYTF
TRBV20-1	TRBJ1-1	CSAPRQGGTEAFF
TRBV5-6	TRBJ1-2	CASSFPSLPINYGYTF
TRBV7-3	TRBJ1-6	CASSSQPGSSPLHF
TRBV29-1	TRBJ2-1	CSVGALTYNEQFF
TRBV29-1	TRBJ2-1	CSGGRRAAYNEQFF
TRBV29-1	TRBJ2-6	CSAVALGHSGANVLTF
TRBV7-2	TRBJ2-3	CASSLGDRYTDTQYF
TRBV23-1	TRBJ2-1	CASWQGELQYNEQFF
TRBV10-3	TRBJ2-3	CAIKSSGYTDTQYF
TRBV12-5	TRBJ2-1	CASGYSGARGEQFF
TRBV27	TRBJ1-4	CASGSTGTGSREKLFF